Below are 26 T cell receptor beta chains sequenced from a single sample in a study of shared clonotypes between healthy human individuals. Profiling relied on immunoSEQ multiplex PCR, and the TCRdb table lists in-frame clones only, not all of them. In the table there are some 2,000,000 clones, 90% to 97% of which are singletons. The source material was naive CD4+ T cells sorted from blood. Noted subset: CD45RA+ positively selected. The receptors here all came from a man between 18 and 35 years old in good health.

CDR3 coding DNA: TGTGCCAGCTCACCAGGACAATGGAACACTGAAGCTTTCTTT. Protein: CASSPGQWNTEAFF. J is TRBJ1-1 and V is TRBV18; perhaps TRBD1 as D (5 bases). Germline V lookup: CDR1 KGHSH, CDR2 LQKENI. V shed 2 bases and J shed 1 base, with 8 bases lying between them. This CDR3 contains 14 residues.

The chain links TRBV5-6 to TRBJ1-5; D gene uncertain. Germline V gene lookup returns CDR1 SGHDT and CDR2 YYEEEE. The CDR3 is 14 residues long. Trimming removed 0 bases at V and 4 bases at J, with 8 bases between. In nucleotides, the CDR3 is TGTGCCAGCAGCTTGGGGGGTATTAATCAGCCCCAGCATTTT. This translates into CASSLGGINQPQHF. Full variable domain (remainder filled in from reference TRBV5-6 and TRBJ1-5): DAGVTQSPTHLIKTRGQQVTLRCSPKSGHDTVSWYQQALGQGPQFIFQYYEEEERQRGNFPDRFSGHQFPNYSSELNVNALLLGDSALYLCASSLGGINQPQHFGDGTRLSIL.

The rearrangement links TRBV7-9 to TRBJ1-3; a weak D match, TRBD1 (5 bases). The germline V gene has CDR1 SEHNR and CDR2 FQNEAQ (reference sequence). This CDR3 region has 15 residues. Trimming pared 3 bases from V and 0 bases from J, leaving 9 bases between. DNA for the CDR3: TGTGCCAGCAGCTTGGACGGGGCCTCTGGAAACACCATATATTTT. This sequence encodes CASSLDGASGNTIYF.

The rearrangement joins TRBV27 to TRBJ1-2; 10 nucleotides align to TRBD1. V lost 5 bases to trimming and J lost 6 bases; unmatched junction nucleotides: 9. CDR1 and CDR2 from the germline V gene are MNHEY and SMNVEV (reference sequence). This CDR3 has 15 amino acids. CDR3 loop: CASSLNAGTGDGYTF. The CDR3, as DNA: TGTGCCAGCAGTCTAAACGCCGGGACAGGGGATGGCTACACCTTC.

This chain uses TRBV5-4 with TRBJ2-5; TRBD1 aligns across 9 bases. The CDR3 consists of 14 residues. Looked up from germline, CDR1 is SGHNT and CDR2 is YYREEE (reference sequence). J was trimmed by 7 bases and V by 4 bases; bases with no gene match: 8. CDR3 protein: CASSRDREVGTQYF. The DNA for the CDR3 is TGTGCCAGCAGCCGGGACAGGGAGGTTGGGACCCAGTACTTC. Full variable domain (rest looked up from reference TRBV5-4 and TRBJ2-5): ETGVTQSPTHLIKTRGQQVTLRCSSQSGHNTVSWYQQALGQGPQFIFQYYREEENGRGNFPPRFSGLQFPNYSSELNVNALELDDSALYLCASSRDREVGTQYFGPGTRLLVL.

V gene TRBV6-1 combines with J gene TRBJ2-2; 7 nucleotides agree with TRBD1. Germline trimming cut 6 bases from V and 4 bases from J; bases unmatched to any gene: 5. Germline CDR1 MNHNS, CDR2 SASEGT. This CDR3 spans 14 amino acids. The CDR3, as DNA: TGTGCCAGCAGGACCACAGGGGCCACCGGGGAGCTGTTTTTT. Encoded protein: CASRTTGATGELFF.

This chain connects TRBV28 to TRBJ1-5, with D maybe TRBD1 (6 bases). Trimming cost V 4 bases and J 1 base, with 17 bases left between them. The CDR3 loop spans 17 amino acids. CDR1 and CDR2 from the germline V gene are MDHEN and SYDVKM. CDR3 protein: CASSSRPQGRSNQPQHF. CDR3 sequence (DNA): TGTGCCAGCAGTTCAAGGCCACAGGGTAGGAGCAATCAGCCCCAGCATTTT.

The chain is built from TRBV18 and TRBJ2-3; 11 bases map to TRBD1. CDR1 KGHSH and CDR2 LQKENI come from the germline V gene. The CDR3 sequence is 15 residues long. V lost 6 bases to trimming and J lost 2 bases; unmatched junction nucleotides: 4. CDR3 DNA: TGTGCCAGCTCGGAGGGACAGGGGGTCACAGATACGCAGTATTTT. This codes for CASSEGQGVTDTQYF.

This chain connects TRBV7-8 to TRBJ2-2; tentative D call: TRBD2 (5 bases). V was cut by 2 bases and J by 0 bases, with 7 bases left in between. Germline-derived CDR1 and CDR2 are SGHVS and FQNEAQ. CDR3 length: 15 residues. CDR3: CASSLTGSNTGELFF. CDR3 in DNA: TGTGCCAGCAGCTTAACGGGGTCGAACACCGGGGAGCTGTTTTTT.

Details on this clone: Other DNA sequences in the sample encode the same CDR3. The chain couples TRBV10-3 to TRBJ2-7; the D gene is possibly TRBD2 (5 bases). Trimming pared 0 bases from V and 0 bases from J, leaving 6 bases between. Germline V lookup: CDR1 ENHRY, CDR2 SYGVKD. This CDR3 has 14 residues. The chain's CDR3 is CAISESSGSYEQYF. CDR3 DNA sequence: TGTGCCATCAGTGAGTCGAGCGGCTCCTACGAGCAGTACTTC.

This clone was seen a single time. The J gene is TRBJ2-3, the V gene TRBV7-2; tentatively, D is TRBD2 (5 bases). Per the germline V gene, CDR1 is SGHTA and CDR2 is FQGNSA. The CDR3 loop spans 12 amino acids. Trimming stripped 0 bases from V and 9 bases from J, with 7 bases between. CDR3 loop: CASSLAGVTQYF. Here the CDR3 DNA reads TGTGCCAGCAGCTTAGCGGGAGTAACGCAGTATTTT.

V gene TRBV2 combines with J gene TRBJ1-1, with TRBD1 identical over 7 bases. J was trimmed by 0 bases and V by 4 bases; bases with no gene match: 29. CDR1 SNHLY and CDR2 FYNNEI come from the germline V gene. This CDR3 contains 23 residues. CDR3 residues: CASSVPSGGHTTTSTWLNTEAFF. In nucleotides, the CDR3 is TGTGCCAGCAGTGTGCCATCAGGGGGACATACCACGACTTCTACCTGGTTGAACACTGAAGCTTTCTTT.

The J gene is TRBJ2-7, the V gene TRBV2; TRBD2 matches at 9 bases. Trimming cost V 5 bases and J 3 bases; bases outside gene matches: 5. Germline-derived CDR1 and CDR2 are SNHLY and FYNNEI. This CDR3 is 14 amino acids long. The CDR3 DNA sequence: TGTGCCAGCAGTCGGCGGGAGGGGGTCTACGAGCAGTACTTC. Translated, it gives CASSRREGVYEQYF.

V gene TRBV6-6 combines with J gene TRBJ1-2, with D perhaps TRBD1 (5 bases). V was pared by 0 bases and J by 5 bases, with 16 bases between. Germline lookup yields CDR1 MNHNY and CDR2 SVGAGI (reference sequence). The CDR3 length is 16 residues. DNA of the CDR3: TGTGCCAGCAGTTACTCGAGGGGAGAGTTGATGTATGGCTACACCTTC. Its translation: CASSYSRGELMYGYTF.

This chain uses TRBV27 with TRBJ2-1; D unresolved. Trimming cost V 8 bases and J 2 bases, with 10 bases left between them. The CDR3 runs 13 residues. Germline values: CDR1 MNHEY, CDR2 SMNVEV (reference sequence). CDR3 protein: CASARETYNEQFF. CDR3 DNA: TGTGCCAGCGCCCGAGAGACCTACAATGAGCAGTTCTTC.

The rearrangement links TRBV18 to TRBJ1-3, with D tentatively TRBD1 (5 bases). Looked up from germline, CDR1 is KGHSH and CDR2 is LQKENI. V was cut by 4 bases and J by 0 bases, with 10 bases left in between. This CDR3 is 15 amino acids long. CDR3 region: CASSLRTLSGNTIYF. The DNA of the CDR3 is TGTGCCAGCTCACTCAGGACACTCTCTGGAAACACCATATATTTT.

The rearrangement uses TRBV10-3 and TRBJ1-1; D not certain. This CDR3 contains 11 residues. CDR1 and CDR2 (germline): ENHRY, SYGVKD. V lost 3 bases, J lost 6 bases, and 5 bases lay in between. Here the CDR3 reads CAISDISEAFF. In DNA, the CDR3 is TGTGCCATCAGTGATATATCTGAAGCTTTCTTT.

V gene TRBV11-3 combines with J gene TRBJ2-3; D not certain. The germline V gene encodes CDR1 SGHNT and CDR2 YENEEA. This CDR3 is 13 amino acids long. With 2 bases removed from V and 2 bases from J, the gap between germline ends came to 5 bases. CDR3 sequence (DNA): TGTGCCAGCAGCTTACCAAACACAGATACGCAGTATTTT. Its translation: CASSLPNTDTQYF.

The J gene is TRBJ2-3, the V gene TRBV6-5; TRBD2 aligns across 8 bases. V shed 7 bases and J 7 bases; nucleotides not matched to a gene: 10. Germline V gene sequence: CDR1 MNHEY, CDR2 SVGAGI. The CDR3 loop spans 14 amino acids. The CDR3 DNA sequence: TGTGCCAGCACCCTTCCCGGGACTAGAAATACGCAGTATTTT. Translating gives CASTLPGTRNTQYF.

As DNA, the CDR3 is TGTGCCAGCACCGAGGTAGGGTACAATCAGCCCCAGCATTTT. As protein: CASTEVGYNQPQHF. The J gene is TRBJ1-5, the V gene TRBV28; D is uncertain. V lost 7 bases to trimming and J lost 3 bases, with 13 bases between them. The CDR3 is made up of 14 amino acids. Germline V gene data show CDR1 as MDHEN and CDR2 as SYDVKM.

The J gene is TRBJ1-2, the V gene TRBV30; maybe TRBD1 (5 bases). V was shortened by 7 bases and J by 3 bases, with 15 bases between the two germline ends. The CDR3 consists of 13 residues. CDR1 is GTSNPN, CDR2 SVGIG, per germline (reference sequence). This chain's CDR3 is CASGQGAYYGYTF. CDR3 nucleotides: TGTGCCTCGGGGCAGGGCGCTTACTATGGCTACACCTTC.

This chain links TRBV4-1 with TRBJ2-7, with 10 bases fitting TRBD2. The ends lost 0 bases at V and 1 base at J; junction bases unmatched: 3. Germline V CDR1 and CDR2: MGHRA, YSYEKL. The CDR3 runs to 16 residues. In DNA, the CDR3 is TGCGCCAGCAGCCAAGAAGCGGGGGGGCCGTCCTACGAGCAGTACTTC. It encodes CASSQEAGGPSYEQYF.

This clone has only a few counts. The chain links TRBV7-3 to TRBJ2-5; possible D gene TRBD1, 5 bases. The CDR3 sequence is 13 residues long. Germline V gene data show CDR1 as SGHTA and CDR2 as FQGTGA. Deletions cut 2 bases from V and 5 bases from J, with 9 bases between. The CDR3 nucleotides are TGTGCCAGCAGCTTAGGACAATTGGAGACCCAGTACTTC. Its protein product is CASSLGQLETQYF.

This chain joins TRBV5-1 and TRBJ1-2; D ambiguous. Germline CDR1 is SGHRS and CDR2 is YFSETQ. This CDR3 is built from 12 residues. Trimming cost V 0 bases and J 8 bases, with 8 bases left between them. The CDR3 region is CASSLDERGYTF. The CDR3, as DNA: TGCGCCAGCAGCTTGGATGAAAGGGGCTACACCTTC.

The chain links TRBV5-1 to TRBJ2-1, with 8 nucleotides matching TRBD2. Per germline, CDR1 SGHRS and CDR2 YFSETQ. The CDR3 extends over 14 amino acids. The ends lost 6 bases at V and 3 bases at J; junction bases unmatched: 5. The DNA for the CDR3 is TGCGCCAGCAAAGAACTAGCGGACTACAATGAGCAGTTCTTC. Translated, it gives CASKELADYNEQFF.

The chain is built from TRBV30 and TRBJ1-3; D not resolved. Germline values: CDR1 GTSNPN, CDR2 SVGIG (reference sequence). The V and J ends lost 3 bases and 8 bases respectively, with 8 bases between them. This CDR3 has 11 amino acids. CDR3 sequence reads: CAWSSGYTIYF. DNA for the CDR3: TGTGCCTGGAGCTCGGGATACACCATATATTTT.